These T cell receptor beta chains were read from a single sample in a study of cytomegalovirus exposure and HLA in healthy donors. Sequencing was performed with immunoSEQ multiplex PCR; in TCRdb, only in-frame clones are kept and a portion is missing. The sample includes a few hundred thousand clones, 80% seen only once; the top ten take about 0.3%. Sequencing input: PBMCs. All receptors derive from a girl aged 2 to 10 in good health and CMV-seronegative. Both conserved end residues are part of each CDR3. Fields, in order: J gene, clone size, V gene, D gene, CDR3 protein, CDR3 DNA. The D gene is left open where the match is weak. The size entry is marked missing in some rows and otherwise reads once, few, many or a size class.

>TRBJ1-2|.|TRBV29-1|.
CSVEAFGGPQYGYTF
TGCAGCGTTGAAGCCTTCGGAGGGCCCCAATATGGCTACACCTTC
>TRBJ1-1|.|TRBV19|.
CASRYRVNTEAFF
TGTGCCAGTAGGTACAGGGTTAACACTGAAGCTTTCTTT
>TRBJ2-7|once|TRBV6-1|.
CASSRSGEKYEQYF
TGTGCCAGCAGTAGGTCAGGGGAAAAATACGAGCAGTACTTC
>TRBJ1-2|.|TRBV28|TRBD1
CASRTGDRGYGYTF
TGTGCCAGCAGGACAGGGGATCGAGGCTATGGCTACACCTTC
>TRBJ1-1|.|TRBV2|.
CASRNEIATEAFF
TGTGCCAGCAGGAACGAAATAGCCACTGAAGCTTTCTTT
>TRBJ2-1|.|TRBV5-1|TRBD1
CASSPAGTAYNEQFF
TGCGCCAGCAGCCCCGCCGGGACAGCCTACAATGAGCAGTTCTTC
>TRBJ1-2|few|TRBV19|.
CAGGRGGYYGYTF
TGTGCCGGTGGACGGGGGGGCTACTATGGCTACACCTTC
>TRBJ2-1|.|TRBV15|TRBD2
CATSTRTSGGPRDEQFF
TGTGCCACCAGCACAAGGACTAGCGGGGGGCCGAGGGATGAGCAGTTCTTC
>TRBJ1-3|.|TRBV7-9|.
CASSLGRSGNTIYF
TGTGCCAGCAGCTTAGGTCGCTCTGGAAACACCATATATTTT
>TRBJ2-7|.|TRBV11-2|TRBD1
CASSLGTGGWYEQYF
TGTGCCAGCAGCCTAGGGACAGGGGGTTGGTACGAGCAGTACTTC
>TRBJ1-3|.|TRBV11-2|.
CASSLAGAAGNTIYF
TGTGCCAGCAGCTTGGCGGGTGCCGCTGGAAACACCATATATTTT
>TRBJ1-1|.|TRBV2|.
CASSYQGENTEAFF
TGTGCCAGCAGCTACCAGGGCGAAAACACTGAAGCTTTCTTT
>TRBJ1-5|.|TRBV2|TRBD1
CASRDRAGGQPQHF
TGTGCCAGCAGGGACAGGGCCGGAGGGCAGCCCCAGCATTTT
>TRBJ2-7|.|TRBV30|TRBD1
CASQQGAWGEQYF
TGTGCCTCGCAACAGGGGGCGTGGGGCGAGCAGTACTTC
>TRBJ2-1|.|TRBV15|TRBD2
CATSRGREAGGIYNEQFF
TGTGCCACCAGCAGAGGAAGGGAAGCGGGAGGGATCTACAATGAGCAGTTCTTC
>TRBJ2-7|once|TRBV6-5|.
CASSPQVLAYEQYF
TGTGCCAGCAGCCCACAGGTACTTGCCTACGAGCAGTACTTC
>TRBJ2-7|.|TRBV6-1|.
CASLARTHYEQYF
TGTGCCAGCCTAGCCAGGACCCACTACGAGCAGTACTTC
>TRBJ1-1|.|TRBV5-1|.
CASSSAPTRTLVLVDAEAFF
TGCGCCAGCAGCTCGGCCCCAACCAGGACATTAGTTTTAGTCGACGCTGAAGCTTTCTTT
>TRBJ2-3|.|TRBV6-1|.
CASTPTRDTDTQYF
TGTGCCAGCACCCCGACTAGGGACACAGATACGCAGTATTTT
>TRBJ1-3|.|TRBV7-3|.
CASSLGSVTSGNTIYF
TGTGCCAGCAGCTTAGGGAGCGTAACCTCTGGAAACACCATATATTTT
>TRBJ1-1|.|TRBV7-9|TRBD1
CASSFMGQYTEAFF
TGTGCCAGCAGCTTTATGGGACAGTACACTGAAGCTTTCTTT
>TRBJ2-7|.|TRBV27|TRBD1
CASSLKFRGLYEQYF
TGTGCCAGCAGTTTGAAGTTCAGGGGGCTCTACGAGCAGTACTTC
>TRBJ2-5|.|TRBV5-1|TRBD2
CASSWRPSGYQETQYF
TGCGCCAGCAGCTGGCGGCCTAGCGGGTACCAAGAGACCCAGTACTTC
>TRBJ2-7|.|TRBV7-8|.
CASSPLRWQSYEQYF
TGTGCCAGCAGCCCCTTGCGGTGGCAGTCCTACGAGCAGTACTTC
>TRBJ2-7|.|TRBV28|TRBD2
CASSSPSAGEKSYEQYF
TGTGCCAGCAGCTCCCCATCAGCGGGAGAAAAATCCTACGAGCAGTACTTC
>TRBJ2-1|.|TRBV10-1|TRBD2
CASSEATSGRTSYNEQFF
TGCGCCAGCAGTGAGGCCACTAGCGGGCGAACCTCCTACAATGAGCAGTTCTTC
>TRBJ2-7|.|TRBV28|.
CASSPRTFSGYEQYF
TGTGCCAGCAGCCCCCGGACCTTTAGCGGCTACGAGCAGTACTTC
>TRBJ1-5|few|TRBV18|.
CASSQIGQLEDQPQHF
TGTGCCAGCTCTCAAATCGGACAGTTGGAAGATCAGCCCCAGCATTTT
>TRBJ1-5|few|TRBV15|.
CATSRTNQPQHF
TGTGCCACCAGCAGAACAAATCAGCCCCAGCATTTT
>TRBJ1-1|.|TRBV25-1|.
CASRTGNTEAFF
TGTGCCAGCAGGACAGGGAACACTGAAGCTTTCTTT
>TRBJ1-1|.|TRBV7-3|TRBD1
CASSLAPIGQGGNTEAFF
TGTGCCAGCAGCCTAGCCCCCATAGGACAGGGAGGGAACACTGAAGCTTTCTTT
>TRBJ2-5|.|TRBV2|.
CATVKGEETQYF
TGTGCCACCGTCAAGGGGGAAGAGACCCAGTACTTC
>TRBJ2-5|.|TRBV4-1|TRBD1
CASSRDDRGTETQYF
TGCGCCAGCAGCCGAGACGACAGGGGCACAGAGACCCAGTACTTC
>TRBJ2-7|.|TRBV5-4|.
CASSLGGLQGMVSEQYF
TGTGCCAGCAGCTTGGGTGGTCTTCAGGGGATGGTGAGCGAGCAGTACTTC
>TRBJ2-5|.|TRBV18|TRBD1
CASSPGQKETQYF
TGTGCCAGCTCACCGGGACAGAAAGAGACCCAGTACTTC
>TRBJ2-3|.|TRBV15|TRBD2
CATSRGWGRVPTDTQYF
TGTGCCACCAGCAGGGGGTGGGGGAGGGTCCCCACAGATACGCAGTATTTT
>TRBJ2-7|.|TRBV6-1|.
CASSEDRAPTYEQYF
TGTGCCAGCAGTGAAGACAGGGCGCCAACCTACGAGCAGTACTTC
>TRBJ2-7|.|TRBV7-8|.
CASSFFPLENEQYF
TGTGCCAGCAGCTTTTTCCCCCTGGAGAACGAGCAGTACTTC
>TRBJ1-3|once|TRBV2|.
CASSEPLVGNTIYF
TGTGCCAGCAGTGAACCCCTCGTTGGAAACACCATATATTTT
>TRBJ1-6|.|TRBV18|.
CASSPTLTGTNSPLHF
TGTGCCAGCTCACCCACCCTAACAGGGACGAATTCACCCCTCCACTTT
>TRBJ2-7|few|TRBV2|.
CASTIEGISYEQYF
TGTGCCAGCACTATCGAGGGTATATCCTACGAGCAGTACTTC
>TRBJ1-5|.|TRBV5-1|.
CASSLSAGNQPQHF
TGCGCCAGCAGCTTGAGCGCCGGCAATCAGCCCCAGCATTTT